Described below is a single TCR beta chain sequence and its context. The record originates from a study of early T cells in non-severe SARS-CoV-2 infection. Across the whole study: The authors sequenced bulk RNA from unsorted whole blood, leaving chains unpaired.

Germline CDR1 is SEHNR and CDR2 is FQNEAQ (reference sequence). This CDR3 contains 16 residues. Trimming took off 1 base at V and 6 bases at J, with 15 bases between the two ends. TCRdb reanalysed the 5' RACE reads using MiXCR and keeps one entry per CDR3 protein. The table lists 74,000 or so distinct CDR3 sequences, 11% of them singletons. This clonotype originated in an adult who was a healthcare worker with PCR-confirmed SARS-CoV-2 infection or an uninfected control (not recorded which). The chain recombines TRBV7-9 with TRBJ2-2; D gene ambiguous. The source material was whole blood. In nucleotides, the CDR3 is TGTGCCAGCAGCTTAGACCAAAAATTGGTGGCCGGGGAGCTGTTTTTT. Translation: CASSLDQKLVAGELFF. Combining the CDR3 with reference TRBV7-9 and TRBJ2-2 gives the whole variable domain DTGVSQNPRHKITKRGQNVTFRCDPISEHNRLYWYRQTLGQGPEFLTYFQNEAQLEKSRLLSDRFSAERPKGSFSTLEIQRTEQGDSAMYLCASSLDQKLVAGELFFGEGSRLTVL.